This is a list of T cell receptor beta chains from one sample in a study of glioma-infiltrating T cells. TCRdb ran MiXCR on the multiplex PCR reads and lists one entry per CDR3 protein. The data hold a few hundred thousand distinct CDR3 sequences, with approximately 42% observed a single time. Sequencing used glioma tissue, nonneoplastic brain tissue, or PBMCs (not recorded which). The receptors come from a human donor with low-grade glioma or glioblastoma, undergoing nonglioma brain surgery, or in good health (not recorded which). Both conserved end residues are part of each CDR3. D genes are given only for firm matches. Clone sizes are given selectively: once, few, many, or a class where the clone is expanded.

J | D | V | size | DNA | CDR3
TRBJ1-2 | NA | TRBV27 | NA | TGTGCCAGCAGTAACGTAGATAGGTATGGCTACACCTTC | CASSNVDRYGYTF
TRBJ1-1 | NA | TRBV29-1 | once | TGCAGCGAGGGACTGGGGATGAACACTGAAGCTTTCTTT | CSEGLGMNTEAFF
TRBJ1-1 | NA | TRBV12-3/TRBV12-4 | NA | TGTGCCAGCAGAGCAGGTTGGGACACTGAAGCTTTCTTT | CASRAGWDTEAFF
TRBJ2-7 | NA | TRBV7-9 | many | TGTGCCAGCAGCTTAGTACGTGAGCAGTACTTC | CASSLVREQYF
TRBJ2-3 | NA | TRBV5-1 | NA | TGCGCCAGCAGCTTGGGGGCGACTAGACGGGCAGATACGCAGTATTTT | CASSLGATRRADTQYF
TRBJ2-1 | TRBD2 | TRBV12-3/TRBV12-4 | once | TGTGCCAGCAGTCCCTGGACTAGCGGAGCGAGCTCCTACAATGAGCAGTTCTTC | CASSPWTSGASSYNEQFF
TRBJ1-1 | TRBD1 | TRBV4-1 | NA | TGCGCCGGCAGCCGAGGACAGGGGAGCACTGAAGCTTTCTTT | CAGSRGQGSTEAFF
TRBJ2-7 | NA | TRBV7-2 | many | TGTGCCAGCAGCTTAAACCAGCCCTACGAGCAGTACTTC | CASSLNQPYEQYF
TRBJ1-2 | NA | TRBV2 | many | TGTGCCAGCATTACGGCCTTCAACTATGGCTACACCTTC | CASITAFNYGYTF
TRBJ2-1 | NA | TRBV7-3 | NA | TGTGCCAGCAGCTTAGAAACCGGGGGGCTCGAGCAGTTCTTC | CASSLETGGLEQFF
TRBJ1-2 | TRBD1 | TRBV28 | NA | TGTGCCAGCAGTAGTTCAGGGGGTAATAACTATGGCTACACCTTC | CASSSSGGNNYGYTF
TRBJ2-1 | TRBD2 | TRBV20-1 | NA | TGCAGTGCTTCACTAGCGGGGGGAGCCTACAATGAGCAGTTCTTC | CSASLAGGAYNEQFF
TRBJ2-7 | NA | TRBV19 | few | TGTGCCAGTAGTATGCGAGTGGCGACCTACGAGCAGTACTTC | CASSMRVATYEQYF
TRBJ2-5 | TRBD1 | TRBV6-1 | NA | TGTGCCAGCAGACCTCAGGGACAGCAAGAGACCCAGTACTTC | CASRPQGQQETQYF
TRBJ1-2 | TRBD1 | TRBV4-3 | NA | TGCGCCAGCAGCCAAGAAGGGGGCTGGGACTATGGCTACACCTTC | CASSQEGGWDYGYTF
TRBJ2-7 | TRBD1 | TRBV27 | NA | TGTGCCAGCAGTTTGGGGACAGGCTCCTACAAGCAGTACTTC | CASSLGTGSYKQYF
TRBJ2-6 | NA | TRBV25-1 | NA | TGTGCCAGCAGTGAGGGGCAGGGCCCTGGGGCCAACGTCCTGACTTTC | CASSEGQGPGANVLTF
TRBJ2-7 | TRBD2 | TRBV11-2 | NA | TGTGCCAGCAGCCCAGGGACTAGCGCGAGTGTGCTGTACTTC | CASSPGTSASVLYF
TRBJ2-7 | NA | TRBV4-2 | many | TGTGCCAGCAGCCACCTCACCGGGGGCTACGAGCAGTACTTC | CASSHLTGGYEQYF
TRBJ1-2 | NA | TRBV7-9 | few | TGTGCCAGCAGCGGGCCCCCGACAGCCTGGGGCTACACCTTC | CASSGPPTAWGYTF
TRBJ1-1 | TRBD1 | TRBV7-9 | few | TGTGCCAGCAGCTTAGGGGCAGGGGGGTACGCTGAAGCTTTCTTT | CASSLGAGGYAEAFF
TRBJ2-1 | NA | TRBV6-1 | NA | TGTGCCAGCAGTTCCCTAAGCGGTAGCTCCTACAATGAGCAGTTCTTC | CASSSLSGSSYNEQFF
TRBJ1-2 | TRBD1 | TRBV12-3/TRBV12-4 | few | TGTGCCAGCAGTTCCCGCCCATCGACAGGGGGCTACTATGGCTACACCTTC | CASSSRPSTGGYYGYTF
TRBJ2-3 | TRBD1 | TRBV28 | few | TGTGCCAGCAGCTCGGACAGGGGGCCCGGTAGCACAGATACGCAGTATTTT | CASSSDRGPGSTDTQYF
TRBJ2-1 | TRBD2 | TRBV28 | many | TGTGCCAGCAGTTGGGCTAGCGGAAACAATGAGCAGTTCTTC | CASSWASGNNEQFF
TRBJ1-6 | NA | TRBV7-2 | NA | TGTGCCAGCAGCTTAGTCTCTAATTCACCCCTCCACTTT | CASSLVSNSPLHF